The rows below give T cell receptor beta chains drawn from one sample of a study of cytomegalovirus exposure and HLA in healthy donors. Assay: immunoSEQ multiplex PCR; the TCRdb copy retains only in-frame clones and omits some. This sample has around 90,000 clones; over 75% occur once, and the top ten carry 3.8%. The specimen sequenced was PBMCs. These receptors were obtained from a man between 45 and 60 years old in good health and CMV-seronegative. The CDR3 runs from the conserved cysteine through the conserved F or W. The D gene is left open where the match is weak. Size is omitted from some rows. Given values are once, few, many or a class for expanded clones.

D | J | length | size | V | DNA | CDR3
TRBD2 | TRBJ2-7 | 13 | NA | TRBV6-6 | TGTGCCAGCATCGGGGGGGACTCCTACGAGCAGTACTTC | CASIGGDSYEQYF
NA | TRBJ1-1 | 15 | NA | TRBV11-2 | TGTGCCAGCAGCTTAGAGGGGGCGGGGAACACTGAAGCTTTCTTT | CASSLEGAGNTEAFF
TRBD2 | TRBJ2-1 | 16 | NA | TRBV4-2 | TGTGCCAGCAGCCCAAGCGGGACTAGCGGAAACAATGAGCAGTTCTTC | CASSPSGTSGNNEQFF
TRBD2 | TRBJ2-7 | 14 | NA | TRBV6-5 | TGTGCCAGCAGTTTCACTAGCGGGAGATACGAGCAGTACTTC | CASSFTSGRYEQYF
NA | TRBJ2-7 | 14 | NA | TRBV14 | TGTGCCAGCGGATCCGCGGAGACGGCTTACGAGCAGTACTTC | CASGSAETAYEQYF
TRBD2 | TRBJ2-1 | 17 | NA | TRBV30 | TGTGCCTGGAGCCACGAAGGGTGGCGGGAGGGCGCGGATGAGCAGTTCTTC | CAWSHEGWREGADEQFF
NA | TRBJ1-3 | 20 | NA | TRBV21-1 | TGTGCCAGCAGCCCGCAGGCACAGACCCTCACAGCTTACTCTGGAAACACCATATATTTT | CASSPQAQTLTAYSGNTIYF
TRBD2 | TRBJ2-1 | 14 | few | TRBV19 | TGTGCCGTAGGACTAGCGGGAGGCTCCCTGGAGCAGTTCTTC | CAVGLAGGSLEQFF
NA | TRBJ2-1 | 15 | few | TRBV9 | TGTGCCAGCAGCGTAGGGGGAGAACCCTACAATGAGCAGTTCTTC | CASSVGGEPYNEQFF
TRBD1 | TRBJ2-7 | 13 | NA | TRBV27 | TGTGCCAGGGACTTGGGACAGGGGAGGGGGCAGTACTTC | CARDLGQGRGQYF
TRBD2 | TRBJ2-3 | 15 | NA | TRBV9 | TGTGCCAGCAGCGTAGGAGCGGGAGGGACAGATACGCAGTATTTT | CASSVGAGGTDTQYF
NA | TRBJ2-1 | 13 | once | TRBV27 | TGTGCCAGCAGTTTATCAGGGACTTCGGAAGGGTTCTTC | CASSLSGTSEGFF
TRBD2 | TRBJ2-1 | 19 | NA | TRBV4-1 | TGCGCCAGCAGCCAAGATCTGCCTGAGCGGGAGGGCTTAAACAATGAGCAGTTCTTC | CASSQDLPEREGLNNEQFF
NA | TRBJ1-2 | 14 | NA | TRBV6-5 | TGTGCCAGCAGTTACAAGGGGCCGGGTTATGGCTACACCTTC | CASSYKGPGYGYTF
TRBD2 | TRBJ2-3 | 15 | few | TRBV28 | TGTGCCAGCAGTTTGGGGACTAGCGTGACAGATACGCAGTATTTT | CASSLGTSVTDTQYF
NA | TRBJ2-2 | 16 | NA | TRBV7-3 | TGTGCCAGCAGCTTATCGAGGCAGGGGAACACCGGGGAGCTGTTTTTT | CASSLSRQGNTGELFF
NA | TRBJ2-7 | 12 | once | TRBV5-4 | TGTGCCAGCAGCCCGAACGGGATCGAGCAGTACTTC | CASSPNGIEQYF
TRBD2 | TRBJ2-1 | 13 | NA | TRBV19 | TGTGCCAGTAGCCCCCAGACTAGCGCTGAGCAGTTCTTC | CASSPQTSAEQFF
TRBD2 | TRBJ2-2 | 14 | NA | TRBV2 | TGTGCCAGTGAGCGGGGGCCGAACACCGGGGAGCTGTTTTTT | CASERGPNTGELFF
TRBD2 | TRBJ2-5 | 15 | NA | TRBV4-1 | TGCGCCAGCAGCCTGGGGGTAGCGGGAGAGGCGACCCAGTACTTC | CASSLGVAGEATQYF
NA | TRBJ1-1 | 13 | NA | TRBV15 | TGTGCCACCAGCAGAGAAAGGAGCACTGAAGCTTTCTTT | CATSRERSTEAFF
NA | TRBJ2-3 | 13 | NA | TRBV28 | TGTGCCAGCAGCCCGGGTTGGGGCGATACGCAGTATTTT | CASSPGWGDTQYF
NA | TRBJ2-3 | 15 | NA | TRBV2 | TGTGCCAGCAGTCCCAGAGGGTCCGAAGGAGATACGCAGTATTTT | CASSPRGSEGDTQYF
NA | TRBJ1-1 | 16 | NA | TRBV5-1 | TGCGCCAGCAGCTTGGCCGGCGGGGCACCGAACACTGAAGCTTTCTTT | CASSLAGGAPNTEAFF
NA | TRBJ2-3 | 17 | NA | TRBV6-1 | TGTGCCAGCAGTGCGCGACAGGGTAGGGGGGGCACAGATACGCAGTATTTT | CASSARQGRGGTDTQYF
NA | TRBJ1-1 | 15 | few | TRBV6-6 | TGTGCCAGCAGTTACTCGTCGACAGGGAACACTGAAGCTTTCTTT | CASSYSSTGNTEAFF
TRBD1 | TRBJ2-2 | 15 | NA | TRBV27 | TGTGCCAGCAGTCAGGGACAGGGCGGGACCGGGGAGCTGTTTTTT | CASSQGQGGTGELFF
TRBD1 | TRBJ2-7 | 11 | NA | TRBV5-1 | TGCGCCAGTGGACAGGGCTACGAGCAGTACTTC | CASGQGYEQYF
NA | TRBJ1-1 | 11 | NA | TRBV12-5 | TGTGCTAGTGGTTTGGAAAGGAGAGCTTTCTTT | CASGLERRAFF
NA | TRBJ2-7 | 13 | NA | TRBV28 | TGTGCCAGCAGTGACAGTAGCTCCTACGAGCAGTACTTC | CASSDSSSYEQYF
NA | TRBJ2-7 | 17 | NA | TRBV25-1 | TGTGCCAGCAGTGAATCCCCCCCCCGGGGTTATGGCTACGAGCAGTACTTC | CASSESPPRGYGYEQYF
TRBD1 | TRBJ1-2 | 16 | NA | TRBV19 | TGTGCCAGTAGTCACCCCCAGGGGGCGGTTGGAAGAGGCTACACCTTC | CASSHPQGAVGRGYTF
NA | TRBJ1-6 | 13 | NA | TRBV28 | TGTGCCAGCAGTCAGGGGTTTAACTCACCCCTCCACTTT | CASSQGFNSPLHF
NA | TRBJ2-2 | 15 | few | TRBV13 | TGTGCCAGCAGCTCCGGGACTGTGAACACCGGGGAGCTGTTTTTT | CASSSGTVNTGELFF
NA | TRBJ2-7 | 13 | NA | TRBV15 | TGTGCCACCAGCAGAGATGTGAGTTACGAGCAGTACTTC | CATSRDVSYEQYF
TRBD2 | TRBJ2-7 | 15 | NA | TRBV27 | TGTGCCAGCAGTTTATCCGGGACTAGCGGGAGCGAGCAGTACTTC | CASSLSGTSGSEQYF
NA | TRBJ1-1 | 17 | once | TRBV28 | TGTGCCAGCAGTTCCGAACCTAACAGGGTCGGGCGCACTGAAGCTTTCTTT | CASSSEPNRVGRTEAFF
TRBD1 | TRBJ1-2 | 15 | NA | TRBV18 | TGTGCCAGCTCACCCACCGGACAGGGCTACTATGGCTACACCTTC | CASSPTGQGYYGYTF
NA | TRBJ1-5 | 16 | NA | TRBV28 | TGTGCCAGCAGTCCCGGGGGACGGGATAGCAATCAGCCCCAGCATTTT | CASSPGGRDSNQPQHF
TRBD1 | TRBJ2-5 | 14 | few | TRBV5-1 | TGCGCCAGCAGCCCTACAGGGGTACGAGAGACCCAGTACTTC | CASSPTGVRETQYF
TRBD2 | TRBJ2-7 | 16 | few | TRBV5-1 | TGCGCCAGCAGCTTGGAGACTAGCGGGAGGGAATTTAAGCAGTACTTC | CASSLETSGREFKQYF